Listed below are T cell receptor beta chains from one sample, sequenced in a study of shared clonotypes between healthy human individuals. Profiling relied on immunoSEQ multiplex PCR, and the TCRdb table lists in-frame clones only, not all of them. The sample holds about 510,000 clones; 60% to 85% are singletons and the top ten take 10% to 15%. The sequencing input was PBMCs. Every receptor here comes from a woman aged 40 to 50 in good health. Some clones in this sample may be carry-over from other donors' samples. CDR3s leave out the opening cysteine and the closing phenylalanine or tryptophan. The listing skips clone size in some rows; elsewhere it reads once, few, many or a size class.

v_gene: TRBV10-1; abundance: NA; j_gene: TRBJ2-2; CDR3aa: ASRGSGDAGELF
v_gene: TRBV30; abundance: NA; j_gene: TRBJ2-3; CDR3aa: ACSGPGEDTQY
v_gene: TRBV18; abundance: NA; j_gene: TRBJ2-7; CDR3aa: ASSPLSGTGAYEQY
v_gene: TRBV18; abundance: few; j_gene: TRBJ2-4; CDR3aa: ASSQDRSIAKNIQY
v_gene: TRBV28; abundance: NA; j_gene: TRBJ2-4; CDR3aa: ASSPGEFGQLYKNIQY
v_gene: TRBV7-9; abundance: once; j_gene: TRBJ2-1; CDR3aa: ASSSLRLAGDNEQF
v_gene: TRBV2; abundance: NA; j_gene: TRBJ2-3; CDR3aa: ASMGGGTDTQY
v_gene: TRBV4-1; abundance: NA; j_gene: TRBJ1-5; CDR3aa: ASSQGTGVFEPQH
v_gene: TRBV29-1; abundance: NA; j_gene: TRBJ1-1; CDR3aa: SARQSMNTEAF
v_gene: TRBV7-6; abundance: NA; j_gene: TRBJ2-1; CDR3aa: ASSTGFRGGEQF
v_gene: TRBV4-3; abundance: NA; j_gene: TRBJ2-7; CDR3aa: ASSPLAGAYEQY
v_gene: TRBV7-2; abundance: NA; j_gene: TRBJ2-5; CDR3aa: ASSLGSSGSPQETQY
v_gene: TRBV29-1; abundance: NA; j_gene: TRBJ2-7; CDR3aa: SVGQRSLSYEQY
v_gene: TRBV4-1; abundance: NA; j_gene: TRBJ2-1; CDR3aa: ASSRSPGQNYNEQF
v_gene: TRBV27; abundance: once; j_gene: TRBJ2-7; CDR3aa: ASSLSALAYEQY
v_gene: TRBV11-2; abundance: once; j_gene: TRBJ1-5; CDR3aa: ASSLEGDYQPQH
v_gene: TRBV19; abundance: NA; j_gene: TRBJ1-2; CDR3aa: ASSKGPDRYGYT
v_gene: TRBV2; abundance: NA; j_gene: TRBJ2-1; CDR3aa: ASTKASGRGGNNEQF
v_gene: TRBV30; abundance: NA; j_gene: TRBJ2-5; CDR3aa: AWSAQETQY
v_gene: TRBV9; abundance: many; j_gene: TRBJ2-1; CDR3aa: ASSVEEAAQQF
v_gene: TRBV4-1; abundance: NA; j_gene: TRBJ2-5; CDR3aa: ASSQGTLAGEGETQY
v_gene: TRBV7-9; abundance: NA; j_gene: TRBJ2-1; CDR3aa: ASSLAPEQF
v_gene: TRBV19; abundance: many; j_gene: TRBJ1-3; CDR3aa: ASSISGTDSGNTIY
v_gene: TRBV28; abundance: NA; j_gene: TRBJ2-3; CDR3aa: ASSAPQGIKY
v_gene: TRBV5-1; abundance: NA; j_gene: TRBJ2-1; CDR3aa: ASSLVGGLAHNEQF
v_gene: TRBV5-1; abundance: NA; j_gene: TRBJ2-7; CDR3aa: ASSDPLSGARQY
v_gene: TRBV6-5; abundance: NA; j_gene: TRBJ2-2; CDR3aa: ASRVDRETGELF
v_gene: TRBV5-1; abundance: few; j_gene: TRBJ2-1; CDR3aa: ASSLGHIYSGGYEQF
v_gene: TRBV6-6; abundance: NA; j_gene: TRBJ1-1; CDR3aa: ASSQRGAAATEAF
v_gene: TRBV9; abundance: NA; j_gene: TRBJ2-1; CDR3aa: ASSVEWGGGSYNEQF
v_gene: TRBV7-3; abundance: NA; j_gene: TRBJ2-2; CDR3aa: ASSASANTGELF
v_gene: TRBV10-1; abundance: NA; j_gene: TRBJ1-4; CDR3aa: ASSEWTDPNEKLF
v_gene: TRBV7-2; abundance: few; j_gene: TRBJ1-2; CDR3aa: ASSLGQGYGYT
v_gene: TRBV7-2; abundance: few; j_gene: TRBJ2-3; CDR3aa: ASSLLAVQY
v_gene: TRBV28; abundance: NA; j_gene: TRBJ2-7; CDR3aa: ASSGPGGSSYEQY
v_gene: TRBV6-5; abundance: NA; j_gene: TRBJ1-5; CDR3aa: ASSSLKVPNQPQH
v_gene: TRBV4-1; abundance: NA; j_gene: TRBJ2-1; CDR3aa: ASSQGKEREQF
v_gene: TRBV30; abundance: NA; j_gene: TRBJ1-5; CDR3aa: AWRGDPNQPQH
v_gene: TRBV6-5; abundance: NA; j_gene: TRBJ1-5; CDR3aa: ASRPNSNQPQH
v_gene: TRBV6-1; abundance: NA; j_gene: TRBJ2-7; CDR3aa: ASSEAGTGYYEQY
v_gene: TRBV29-1; abundance: once; j_gene: TRBJ2-7; CDR3aa: SVRGPLEQY
v_gene: TRBV2; abundance: few; j_gene: TRBJ2-1; CDR3aa: ASSEVYEQF
v_gene: TRBV7-6; abundance: NA; j_gene: TRBJ2-4; CDR3aa: ASSRDRGGAKNIQY
v_gene: TRBV5-1; abundance: NA; j_gene: TRBJ2-5; CDR3aa: ASSTGWEGTQY
v_gene: TRBV10-1; abundance: few; j_gene: TRBJ2-7; CDR3aa: ASSEGTSGRAEQY
v_gene: TRBV19; abundance: few; j_gene: TRBJ2-5; CDR3aa: ASRSGGWDRGKETQY
v_gene: TRBV5-1; abundance: NA; j_gene: TRBJ2-7; CDR3aa: ASSTGTSGSREQY
v_gene: TRBV6-1; abundance: NA; j_gene: TRBJ1-1; CDR3aa: ASSESPSTEAF
v_gene: TRBV18; abundance: NA; j_gene: TRBJ2-2; CDR3aa: ASSPLAGDTGELF